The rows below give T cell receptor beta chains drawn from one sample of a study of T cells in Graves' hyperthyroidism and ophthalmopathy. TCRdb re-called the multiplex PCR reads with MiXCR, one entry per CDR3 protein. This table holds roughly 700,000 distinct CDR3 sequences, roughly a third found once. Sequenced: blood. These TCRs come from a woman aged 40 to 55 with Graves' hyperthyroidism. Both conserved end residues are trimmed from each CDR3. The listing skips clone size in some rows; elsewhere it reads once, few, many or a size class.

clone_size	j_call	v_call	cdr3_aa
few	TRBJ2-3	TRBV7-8	ASSPDTQY
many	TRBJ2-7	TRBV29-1	SVEDRGEAYEQY
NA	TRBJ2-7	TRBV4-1	ASSLKGTPTYEQY
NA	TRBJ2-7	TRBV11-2	ASSLDSPYEQY
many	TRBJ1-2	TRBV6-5	ASSYSPRDNGYT
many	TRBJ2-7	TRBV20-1	SARSRGWPSYEQY
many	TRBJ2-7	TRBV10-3	AISERQGRNEQY
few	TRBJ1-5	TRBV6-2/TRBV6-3	ASSYLPARANQPQH
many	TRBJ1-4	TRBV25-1	ASSARGGKLF
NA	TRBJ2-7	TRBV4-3	ASSQGRQGIYEQY
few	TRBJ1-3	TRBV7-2	ASSLPAFGGSGNTIY
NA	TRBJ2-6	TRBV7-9	ASSLGHGLVRGANVLT
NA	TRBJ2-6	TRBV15	ATSRDPGSGANVLT
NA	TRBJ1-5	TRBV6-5	ASRPSRGTGNQPRH
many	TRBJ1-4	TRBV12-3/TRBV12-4	ASRPTGNEKLF
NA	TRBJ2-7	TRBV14	ASSQMGRSYEQY
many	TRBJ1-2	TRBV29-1	SVEDREGTGYT
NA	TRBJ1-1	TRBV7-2	ASSFDDPEAF
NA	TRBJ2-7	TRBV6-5	ASSVNRLYEQY
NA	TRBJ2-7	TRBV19	ASSTQGAREQY
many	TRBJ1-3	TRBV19	ASRKGLDTIY
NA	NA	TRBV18	ASSLTGIQETQY
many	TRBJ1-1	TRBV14	ASSQAWALEAF
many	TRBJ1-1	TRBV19	ASNDRREAF
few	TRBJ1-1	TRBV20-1	SRIRQGNTEAF